This T cell receptor (beta chain) is from a study of neurological immune-mediated disorders. 5'RACE with 10-nucleotide random UMIs generated the cDNA. TCRdb used MiXCR to reprocess the 5' RACE reads, holding one entry per CDR3 protein. The sample includes 85,000 to 110,000 distinct CDR3 sequences, 11% of them seen just once. The time point is: longitudinal time-point 3. This clonotype was seen at least ten times. A junction boundary mismatches the germline segment, possibly from a read error. This CDR3 comprises 14 residues. Germline-derived CDR1 and CDR2 are LNHNV and YYDKDF (reference sequence). The specimen was PBMCs. The sequence was obtained from a female donor with HTLV-1-associated myelopathy (HAM/TSP). The rearrangement uses TRBV15 and TRBJ2-1; D is perhaps TRBD1 (6 bases). The CDR3 DNA reads TGTGCTACCAGCAGATTTGGGGGCAGCAATGAGCAGTTCTTC. Translating it yields CATSRFGGSNEQFF.